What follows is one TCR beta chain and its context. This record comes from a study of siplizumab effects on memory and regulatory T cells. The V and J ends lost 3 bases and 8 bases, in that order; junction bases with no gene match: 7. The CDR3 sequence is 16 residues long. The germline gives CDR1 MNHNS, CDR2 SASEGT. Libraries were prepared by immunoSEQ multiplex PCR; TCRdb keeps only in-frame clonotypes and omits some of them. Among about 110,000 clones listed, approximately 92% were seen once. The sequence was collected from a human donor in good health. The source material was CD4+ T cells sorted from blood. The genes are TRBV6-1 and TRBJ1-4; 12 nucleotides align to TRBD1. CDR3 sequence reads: CASSDPGQGAQEKLFF. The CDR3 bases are TGTGCCAGCAGTGACCCGGGACAGGGGGCACAAGAAAAACTGTTTTTT.